This T cell receptor beta chain was captured by sequencing in a study of OX40 agonist ivuxolimab in advanced cancers. About the research overall: Earlier treatment with anti-PD-1, anti-PD-L1 or anti-CTLA-4 was permitted, and around 36% had received some.

The method was immunoSEQ multiplex PCR; TCRdb's version includes in-frame clones alone and lacks a portion of them. The sample lists 95,000 to 150,000 clones, 80% to 95% occurring once. This CDR3 region has 10 residues. Germline values: CDR1 MDHEN, CDR2 SYDVKM. The rearrangement joins TRBV28 to TRBJ1-1; weak D call: TRBD1 (6 bases). The receptor was derived from an adult with an advanced solid tumor such as melanoma, head and neck, liver or kidney cancer. Sequencing used CD4+ or CD8+ T cells sorted from blood, obtained in a trial of the OX40 agonist ivuxolimab. CDR3 amino acids: CASWGREAFF. CDR3 DNA: TGTGCAAGCTGGGGGCGGGAAGCTTTCTTT.